This T cell receptor beta chain was found in a study of metastatic and nonmetastatic thyroid tumors. On the study more broadly: Repertoire comparison spanned blood and tumor or nodule tissue of malignant and benign thyroid patients.

Notes on the study in general: Benign nodules reportedly had significantly lower TCR beta diversity than malignant thyroid tumors in blood and tumor.

Original processing notes: What underpinned the distant-metastasis classifier for papillary thyroid cancer was the set of CDR3 differences across clinicopathological groups. Through MiXCR, TCRdb re-clonotyped the PCR reads. TCRdb's processing, not the study's, gives the V and J calls here. The table includes more than 70,000 clones, around 7.8% detected once. Each patient came to thyroid surgery without any prior treatment (of any kind). This clone was counted at least ten times. Its antigen is still unknown. Trimming stripped 3 bases from V and 14 bases from J, with 19 bases between. The CDR3 has 13 amino acids. Looked up from germline, CDR1 is MDHEN and CDR2 is SYDVKM.

The sample consisted of blood. This receptor was identified in a female donor with papillary thyroid cancer or a benign thyroid nodule (not recorded which). Some clones in this sample may be carry-over from other donors' samples. J is TRBJ1-2 and V is TRBV28; unclear D gene. The CDR3 spells CASSFGFADSSTF. CDR3 nucleotides: TGTGCCAGCAGTTTTGGGTTTGCAGACTCGAGTACCTTC.